One sample yielded the 29 T cell receptor beta chains listed below, sequenced in a study of high-grade serous ovarian cancer treatment subgroups. TCRdb's table, derived via immunoSEQ multiplex PCR, lists solely in-frame clones and lacks some. The repertoire holds about 5,000 clones, with roughly four fifths as singletons. The tumor samples were collected prior to definitive surgery or chemotherapy. Sequenced: tumor tissue. The receptors stem from a human donor with high-grade serous ovarian cancer.

This chain uses TRBV6-4 with TRBJ2-1; 8 nucleotides match TRBD2. The V gene end was trimmed by 4 bases and the J gene end by 2 bases; junction bases not matched to a gene: 7. CDR3 length: 16 residues. CDR1 is MRHNA, CDR2 SNTAGT, per germline. CDR3 nucleotides: TGTGCCAGCAGTGCCGATACTAGCGGACCCTACAATGAGCAGTTCTTC. Its translation: CASSADTSGPYNEQFF.

This chain links TRBV2 with TRBJ1-1, with 9 bases matching TRBD1. In germline, CDR1 is SNHLY, CDR2 FYNNEI. This CDR3 region has 19 residues. J lost 0 bases, V lost 2 bases, and 13 bases had no gene match. The CDR3 sequence: CASSEISGTGWAVNTEAFF. The CDR3, as DNA: TGTGCCAGCAGTGAAATCTCCGGGACAGGGTGGGCTGTGAACACTGAAGCTTTCTTT.

The chain couples TRBV6-5 to TRBJ1-3; 9 positions agree with TRBD1. There are 14 residues in the CDR3. Germline trimming cut 5 bases from V and 2 bases from J; bases unmatched to any gene: 1. The germline CDR1 and CDR2 sequences are MNHEY and SVGAGI. This chain's CDR3 is CASSTGGAGNTIYF. As DNA, the CDR3 is TGTGCCAGCAGTACAGGGGGCGCTGGAAACACCATATATTTT.

The chain joins TRBV19 to TRBJ1-1, with TRBD1 matching over 7 bases. With 9 bases clipped from V and 5 bases from J, the junction kept 12 bases outside the gene matches. Germline V gives CDR1 LNHDA, CDR2 SQIVND (reference sequence). The CDR3 is 14 residues long. The CDR3 loop is CASWDSRKGTEAFF. DNA for the CDR3: TGTGCCAGCTGGGACAGTAGAAAGGGGACTGAAGCTTTCTTT.

The chain recombines TRBV5-4 with TRBJ2-7, with D possibly being TRBD2 (7 bases). CDR3 length equals 13 residues. In germline, CDR1 is SGHNT, CDR2 YYREEE (reference sequence). V was trimmed by 5 bases and J by 4 bases, leaving 13 bases between them. The CDR3 region is CASRRGGQYEQYF. The DNA for the CDR3 is TGTGCCAGCAGAAGGGGGGGGCAATACGAGCAGTACTTC.

V and J are TRBV30 and TRBJ2-2; perhaps TRBD2 as D (5 bases). The CDR3 is made up of 14 amino acids. CDR1 is GTSNPN and CDR2 is SVGIG in the germline V gene (reference sequence). The CDR3 here is CGVPQRGKTGELFF. DNA for the CDR3: TGTGGGGTCCCACAGCGAGGGAAGACCGGGGAGCTGTTTTTT.

A single count supports this clone. The chain recombines TRBV6-6 with TRBJ2-5, with TRBD2 matching 7 bases. The CDR3 runs 13 residues. Germline CDR1 reads MNHNY; CDR2 reads SVGAGI (reference sequence). Unmatched junction bases numbered 7, after V lost 7 bases and J lost 5 bases. CDR3 sequence reads: CASTTGGVETQYF. DNA for the CDR3: TGTGCCAGCACAACGGGAGGTGTGGAGACCCAGTACTTC.

The V gene is TRBV4-2, the J gene TRBJ2-7, with 8 bases that match TRBD2. Trimming cost V 1 base and J 6 bases; bases outside gene matches: 14. The CDR3 sequence is 17 residues long. Germline lookup yields CDR1 LGHNA and CDR2 YNFKEQ. The CDR3 DNA follows: TGTGCCAGCAGCCAAGGGGTAGCGGGAACCGCTTCGGGCGAGCAGTACTTC. It specifies CASSQGVAGTASGEQYF.

The rearrangement joins TRBV5-4 to TRBJ2-2; 8 nucleotides match TRBD2. V shed 4 bases and J 5 bases; nucleotides not matched to a gene: 10. The CDR3 has 16 amino acids. Germline CDR1 reads SGHNT; CDR2 reads YYREEE (reference sequence). CDR3 sequence reads: CASSRFGGENTGELFF. The DNA of the CDR3 is TGTGCCAGCAGCCGATTCGGGGGGGAGAATACCGGGGAGCTGTTTTTT. Full variable domain (outside the CDR3, taken from reference TRBV5-4 and TRBJ2-2): ETGVTQSPTHLIKTRGQQVTLRCSSQSGHNTVSWYQQALGQGPQFIFQYYREEENGRGNFPPRFSGLQFPNYSSELNVNALELDDSALYLCASSRFGGENTGELFFGEGSRLTVL.

This chain connects TRBV19 to TRBJ2-2; 7 nucleotides match TRBD2. The CDR3 runs 17 residues. The junction had 11 bases not matched to a gene; V was cut back by 3 bases and J by 4 bases. The germline gives CDR1 LNHDA, CDR2 SQIVND (reference sequence). Written as DNA, the CDR3 is TGTGCCAGTAGTATGCCGGCTAGCGGCCTCGTCACCGGGGAGCTGTTTTTT. It is translated as CASSMPASGLVTGELFF.

The gene calls are TRBV27 and TRBJ1-6; the D gene is possibly TRBD1 (5 bases). CDR3 size: 14 residues. V was clipped by 6 bases and J by 5 bases, with 11 bases between them. Germline V gene lookup returns CDR1 MNHEY and CDR2 SMNVEV (reference sequence). This CDR3 is CASRSGGNNSPLHF. In nucleotides, the CDR3 is TGTGCCAGCAGGAGCGGGGGAAATAATTCACCCCTCCACTTT.

CDR3 coding DNA: TGTGCCAGCAGCGCCCGGACAGGGGTAGCCTATGGCTACACCTTC. It codes for CASSARTGVAYGYTF. This sequence joins TRBV7-8 and TRBJ1-2; TRBD1 aligns across 9 bases. Germline V gene sequence: CDR1 SGHVS, CDR2 FQNEAQ. Germline trimming cut 5 bases from V and 4 bases from J; bases unmatched to any gene: 8. The CDR3 sequence is 15 residues long. The full variable domain, with the rest looked up from reference TRBV7-8 and TRBJ1-2, is GAGVSQSPRYKVAKRGQDVALRCDPISGHVSLFWYQQALGQGPEFLTYFQNEAQLDKSGLPSDRFFAERPEGSVSTLKIQRTQQEDSAVYLCASSARTGVAYGYTFGSGTRLTVV.

The chain has TRBV10-3 and TRBJ2-3; 9 bases match TRBD2. V shed 2 bases, J shed 0 bases, and the junction held 3 bases outside the gene matches. This CDR3 contains 16 residues. Germline loops: CDR1 ENHRY, CDR2 SYGVKD. In DNA, the CDR3 is TGTGCCATCAGTGAGGTAGCGGGGGCTAGCACAGATACGCAGTATTTT. Encoded protein: CAISEVAGASTDTQYF.

The chain is built from TRBV15 and TRBJ1-1; D remains unclear. CDR1 LNHNV and CDR2 YYDKDF come from the germline V gene (reference sequence). The CDR3 contains 16 residues. V was pared by 5 bases and J by 2 bases, with 18 bases between. This CDR3 is CATSRIFTQLNTEAFF. CDR3 nucleotides: TGTGCCACCAGCCGGATTTTCACACAGCTAAACACTGAAGCTTTCTTT.

The rearrangement links TRBV30 to TRBJ2-7; D gene ambiguous. Trimming pared 3 bases from V and 6 bases from J, leaving 9 bases between. The CDR3 is 11 residues long. The germline CDR1 and CDR2 sequences are GTSNPN and SVGIG (reference sequence). CDR3 residues: CAWSSPSEQYF. In DNA, the CDR3 is TGTGCCTGGAGCAGTCCGTCCGAGCAGTACTTC.

The V and J genes are TRBV9 and TRBJ1-1; 10 nucleotides align to TRBD1. CDR1 SGDLS and CDR2 YYNGEE come from the germline V gene. V trimming: 4 bases; J trimming: 5 bases; junction bases outside the gene matches: 5. The CDR3 loop spans 14 amino acids. The CDR3 protein is CASSLGTGETEAFF. DNA of the CDR3: TGTGCCAGCAGCCTAGGGACAGGGGAGACTGAAGCTTTCTTT.

The chain links TRBV27 to TRBJ2-7, with TRBD2 matching 9 bases. Germline CDR1 is MNHEY and CDR2 is SMNVEV (reference sequence). The CDR3 runs to 13 residues. V dropped 7 bases and J dropped 6; count of bases not matched to a gene: 7. The CDR3 protein is CASNLAGTGEQYF. CDR3 nucleotide sequence: TGTGCCAGCAACCTAGCGGGAACAGGCGAGCAGTACTTC.

The CDR3 loop reads CASSLAGGGETQYF. In nucleotides, the CDR3 is TGTGCCAGCAGCTTAGCAGGGGGCGGTGAGACCCAGTACTTC. The rearrangement links TRBV11-2 to TRBJ2-5, with 8 bases aligning to TRBD1. J gave up 5 bases and V 1 base, and 3 bases lay outside the gene matches. Germline lookup yields CDR1 SGHAT and CDR2 FQNNGV. This CDR3 has 14 amino acids.

This clone was observed a handful of times. The chain recombines TRBV7-2 with TRBJ2-2; 8 bases align to TRBD2. The CDR3 runs to 16 residues. Germline CDR1 is SGHTA and CDR2 is FQGNSA. V shed 5 bases and J 4 bases; nucleotides not matched to a gene: 9. In DNA, the CDR3 is TGTGCCAGCAGCGAAGTCACTAGCGGTAGCACCGGGGAGCTGTTTTTT. Translated: CASSEVTSGSTGELFF.

The V call is TRBV6-1, the J call TRBJ2-7; D remains unclear. V was cut by 7 bases and J by 3 bases, with 4 bases left in between. Germline CDR1 is MNHNS and CDR2 is SASEGT. This CDR3 region has 10 residues. The CDR3 is CASTGYEQYF. DNA for the CDR3: TGTGCCAGCACGGGCTACGAGCAGTACTTC.

The genes are TRBV20-1 and TRBJ1-2, with D possibly matching TRBD1 (6 bases). Trimming removed 8 bases from V and 6 bases from J, with 13 bases in between. CDR1 is DFQATT, CDR2 SNEGSKA, per germline (reference sequence). This CDR3 is 11 amino acids long. The CDR3 DNA follows: TGCAGTCGTCAGGGGACTGATGGCTACACCTTC. Translating gives CSRQGTDGYTF.

The chain uses TRBV28 and TRBJ2-4; no clear D. The germline V gene has CDR1 MDHEN and CDR2 SYDVKM. This CDR3 spans 17 amino acids. With 5 bases removed from V and 0 bases from J, the gap between germline ends came to 17 bases. CDR3 sequence reads: CASSPTLGTGAKNIQYF. For the CDR3, the DNA is TGTGCCAGCAGTCCAACCTTAGGTACGGGAGCCAAAAACATTCAGTACTTC.

The chain uses TRBV28 and TRBJ2-3, with 7 bases aligning to TRBD1. Germline lookup yields CDR1 MDHEN and CDR2 SYDVKM. V dropped 3 bases and J dropped 0; count of bases not matched to a gene: 6. This CDR3 comprises 16 residues. The CDR3 protein is CASSFRDSYSTDTQYF. The CDR3 DNA sequence: TGTGCCAGCAGTTTCCGGGACAGCTATAGCACAGATACGCAGTATTTT. The full variable domain, in which reference TRBV28 and TRBJ2-3 provide the parts outside the CDR3, is DVKVTQSSRYLVKRTGEKVFLECVQDMDHENMFWYRQDPGLGLRLIYFSYDVKMKEKGDIPEGYSVSREKKERFSLILESASTNQTSMYLCASSFRDSYSTDTQYFGPGTRLTVL.

Only a few counts were recorded for this clone. The rearrangement joins TRBV28 to TRBJ1-1; no reliable D call. Germline loops: CDR1 MDHEN, CDR2 SYDVKM. CDR3 length: 13 residues. V was cut by 8 bases and J by 0 bases, with 10 bases left in between. This CDR3 is CASVVSLNTEAFF. Written as DNA, the CDR3 is TGTGCCAGCGTCGTGTCGTTGAACACTGAAGCTTTCTTT.

This sequence joins TRBV5-1 and TRBJ2-7, with TRBD2 matching over 8 bases. Germline-derived CDR1 and CDR2 are SGHRS and YFSETQ. The CDR3 totals 15 residues. V lost 1 base and J lost 6; bases outside the gene matches: 9. CDR3 residues: CASSLSGGRAGEQYF. Here the CDR3 DNA reads TGCGCCAGCAGCTTGTCGGGGGGGCGGGCAGGCGAGCAGTACTTC.

This rearrangement joins TRBV7-2 to TRBJ2-1, with 7 positions matching TRBD1. CDR1 is SGHTA and CDR2 is FQGNSA in the germline V gene. V was pared by 5 bases and J by 0 bases, with 7 bases of the junction left unmatched. CDR3 length: 16 residues. The CDR3 nucleotides are TGTGCCAGCAGCCCAGGGGGTCGATCCTCCTACAATGAGCAGTTCTTC. It is translated as CASSPGGRSSYNEQFF.

The V gene is TRBV6-4, the J gene TRBJ2-2; 7 nucleotides line up with TRBD2. The CDR3 consists of 14 residues. V shed 4 bases, J shed 3 bases, and the junction held 2 bases outside the gene matches. The germline CDR1 and CDR2 sequences are MRHNA and SNTAGT. CDR3 nucleotides: TGTGCCAGCAGTGGCGGGGGAGACACCGGGGAGCTGTTTTTT. The encoded protein is CASSGGGDTGELFF.

V gene TRBV5-1 combines with J gene TRBJ2-3; 8 bases fit TRBD2. J was trimmed by 1 base and V by 4 bases; bases with no gene match: 5. This CDR3 is built from 15 residues. Germline lookup yields CDR1 SGHRS and CDR2 YFSETQ. The CDR3 loop reads CASSRGGPGTDTQYF. The CDR3 nucleotides read TGCGCCAGCAGCCGCGGGGGGCCAGGCACAGATACGCAGTATTTT.

The chain carries TRBV7-8 and TRBJ2-5, with 8 bases matching TRBD2. The CDR3 length is 20 residues. V was clipped by 4 bases and J by 4 bases; unmatched bases: 23. Germline lookup yields CDR1 SGHVS and CDR2 FQNEAQ. CDR3 sequence reads: CASSSPSGGGGRTSRETQYF. In DNA, the CDR3 is TGTGCCAGCAGCTCCCCAAGCGGCGGGGGCGGGAGGACATCCCGAGAGACCCAGTACTTC.